This T cell receptor beta chain was documented in a study of blood T cell repertoires in COVID-19. In the study overall: Sites across the United States, Italy and Spain contributed samples from acute and convalescent COVID-19. PBMCs, B-cell-depleted T cells, or T cells provided the cDNA or gDNA that made up the material.

The table came from immunoSEQ multiplex PCR; TCRdb's copy has only in-frame clones and leaves some out. The sample comprises under 250,000 clones, roughly 90% of which are singletons, and 2% to 3% rests with the top ten. The sample consisted of PBMCs or T cells enriched from blood (not recorded which). The clonotype originates from a woman aged 25-40 years with acute COVID-19.

CDR3: CASSKCRTGGKSYNEQFF. The CDR3 DNA is TGTGCCAGCAGCAAATGTCGGACAGGGGGGAAATCCTACAATGAGCAGTTCTTC. The chain couples TRBV21-1 to TRBJ2-1; TRBD1 is the table's D call and was not checked against the DNA. TRBV21-1 is noted as a pseudogene. This CDR3 region has 18 residues.